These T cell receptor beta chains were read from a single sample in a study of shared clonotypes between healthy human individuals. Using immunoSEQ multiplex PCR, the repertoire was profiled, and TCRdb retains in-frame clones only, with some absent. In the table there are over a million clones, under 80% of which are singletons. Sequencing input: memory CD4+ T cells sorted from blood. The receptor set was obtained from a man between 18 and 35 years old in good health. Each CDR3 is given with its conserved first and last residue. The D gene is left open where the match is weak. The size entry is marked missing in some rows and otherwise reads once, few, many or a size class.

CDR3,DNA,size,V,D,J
CASSLTGVRDTEAFF,TGTGCCAGCAGCCTAACGGGCGTTCGAGACACTGAAGCTTTCTTT,.,TRBV27,.,TRBJ1-1
CASSQDIFGTAYQETQYF,TGCGCCAGCAGCCAAGATATTTTTGGGACTGCATACCAAGAGACCCAGTACTTC,once,TRBV4-1,.,TRBJ2-5
CASSYSGGLNTEAFF,TGTGCCAGCAGTTACTCAGGGGGCTTGAACACTGAAGCCTTCTTT,.,TRBV6-6,TRBD1,TRBJ1-1
CASSQRDRNSYEQYF,TGTGCCAGCAGCCAGCGGGACAGAAACTCCTACGAGCAGTACTTC,.,TRBV6-1,.,TRBJ2-7
CAWGKARTGNTYEQYF,TGTGCCTGGGGCAAAGCGCGGACAGGGAATACCTACGAGCAGTACTTC,.,TRBV30,TRBD1,TRBJ2-7
CASSRGSSYEQYF,TGTGCCAGCTCAAGGGGGTCCTCCTACGAGCAGTACTTC,.,TRBV18,.,TRBJ2-7
CASSLNPQETQYF,TGCGCCAGCAGCTTGAATCCCCAAGAGACCCAGTACTTC,.,TRBV5-1,.,TRBJ2-5
CASSLAAGMTYNSPLHF,TGCGCCAGCAGCTTGGCGGCAGGGATGACCTATAATTCACCCCTCCACTTT,.,TRBV5-1,.,TRBJ1-6
CASGLGGPQYF,TGTGCTAGTGGTTTGGGAGGGCCTCAGTACTTC,.,TRBV12-5,.,TRBJ2-7
CAIGTERIQYF,TGTGCCATCGGAACCGAGCGCATTCAGTACTTC,.,TRBV10-3,.,TRBJ2-4
CASSFGGPSTDTQYF,TGTGCCAGCAGCTTTGGGGGGCCCAGCACAGATACGCAGTATTTT,.,TRBV7-3,.,TRBJ2-3
CASTDRDTYEQYF,TGTGCCAGCACTGACAGGGATACCTACGAGCAGTACTTC,.,TRBV5-4,TRBD1,TRBJ2-7
CAWSFEGGEQYF,TGTGCCTGGAGTTTTGAGGGCGGCGAGCAGTACTTC,.,TRBV30,.,TRBJ2-7
CASSLSTGSGQETQYF,TGTGCCAGCAGTTTGTCGACAGGTTCGGGGCAAGAGACCCAGTACTTC,.,TRBV28,.,TRBJ2-5
CASSLGGASGSRTGEQYF,TGTGCCAGCTCCCTAGGGGGGGCTAGCGGGAGTCGGACGGGCGAGCAGTACTTC,.,TRBV5-4,TRBD2,TRBJ2-7
CASSTTGGEKLFF,TGTGCCAGTAGTACCACAGGGGGAGAAAAACTGTTTTTT,.,TRBV19,TRBD1,TRBJ1-4
CASSDPGQGNQETQYF,TGCGCCAGCAGTGATCCGGGGCAGGGAAATCAAGAGACCCAGTACTTC,.,TRBV10-1,.,TRBJ2-5
CASSVFRSTGELFF,TGTGCCAGCAGCGTCTTCCGGTCGACCGGGGAGCTGTTTTTT,.,TRBV9,.,TRBJ2-2
CAWSQLNTGELFF,TGTGCCTGGAGCCAACTGAACACCGGGGAGCTGTTTTTT,.,TRBV30,.,TRBJ2-2
CASGSGTGGGSYEQYF,TGTGCTAGTGGTTCCGGGACAGGGGGCGGTTCATACGAGCAGTACTTC,.,TRBV12-5,TRBD1,TRBJ2-7
CASRLPNTGELFF,TGCGCCAGCAGACTTCCGAACACCGGGGAGCTGTTTTTT,.,TRBV5-1,.,TRBJ2-2
CAIFSGGATGELFF,TGTGCCATTTTTAGCGGGGGAGCCACCGGGGAGCTGTTTTTT,.,TRBV10-3,TRBD2,TRBJ2-2
CASSQTGELFF,TGTGCCAGCAGTCAAACCGGGGAGCTGTTTTTT,.,TRBV6-5,.,TRBJ2-2
CAWSDGTADKLFF,TGTGCCTGGAGTGATGGGACGGCTGACAAACTGTTTTTT,.,TRBV30,.,TRBJ1-4
CATVGGTRLYEQYF,TGTGCCACCGTCGGGGGAACTAGGCTCTACGAGCAGTACTTC,.,TRBV6-5,.,TRBJ2-7
CASSRSLGTGEAFF,TGCGCCAGCAGCCGGTCGTTGGGCACGGGTGAAGCTTTCTTT,few,TRBV5-1,.,TRBJ1-1
CASTSPNAPNEKLFF,TGTGCCAGTACCTCCCCGAACGCGCCTAATGAAAAACTGTTTTTT,many,TRBV19,.,TRBJ1-4
CATRGLAGGLSYEQYF,TGCGCCACCCGGGGGTTAGCGGGAGGCCTATCTTACGAGCAGTACTTC,.,TRBV10-2,TRBD2,TRBJ2-7
CASSSGSYEQYF,TGTGCCAGCAGTTCAGGGTCCTACGAGCAGTACTTC,.,TRBV28,.,TRBJ2-7
CASSPRTGGITGELFF,TGTGCCAGCAGCCCCCGGACAGGTGGGATTACCGGGGAGCTGTTTTTT,.,TRBV9,TRBD1,TRBJ2-2
CASSEARVRQFF,TGTGCCAGCAGTGAAGCGCGCGTGCGGCAGTTCTTC,once,TRBV2,.,TRBJ2-1
CASSHTSGRGGYEQFF,TGTGCCAGCAGCCACACCAGCGGGAGAGGTGGCTATGAGCAGTTCTTC,.,TRBV7-2,TRBD2,TRBJ2-1
CASSLTTANYGYTF,TGTGCCAGCAGTTTAACGACGGCTAACTATGGCTACACCTTC,.,TRBV6-1,.,TRBJ1-2